This T cell receptor (beta chain) was identified in a study of radiation and T cells in renal cell carcinoma. Across the study: Nephrectomy followed 15 Gy stereotactic body radiation by 4 weeks. Study-wide results and limits: Pretreatment tumor biopsies were lacking, so baseline clonotypes are unknown. Top tumor clonotypes rose in blood 2 weeks post-radiation, then contracted.

Germline assignment: CDR1 GTSNPN and CDR2 SVGIG (reference sequence). Trimming stripped 0 bases from V and 5 bases from J, with 16 bases between. The CDR3 totals 15 residues. Sequencing used immunoSEQ multiplex PCR; TCRdb keeps in-frame clones, though not all of them. The table lists about 130,000 clones, 88% of them singletons. About this clone: Antigen specificity is unknown.

This sample's time point: blood 2 weeks post-SBRT. Treatment meaning: 15 Gy SBRT to primary tumor, nephrectomy 4 weeks later. This receptor was taken from a woman aged 70-85 years with renal cell carcinoma. Here the sequenced sample was blood, taken from a patient whose treatment included radiotherapy and nephrectomy. This chain joins TRBV30 and TRBJ1-2; D is undetermined. CDR3 DNA sequence: TGTGCCTGGAGTGTACCCCCAGCGATACGGTATGGCTACACCTTC. It yields the protein CAWSVPPAIRYGYTF.